The present TCR beta chain was sequenced within a study of T cell responses to AZD1222 COVID-19 vaccine. The wider study: Both about-4-week and about-12-week second-dose recipients were combined. Points from the study as a whole: Across the whole spike, CD4 TCRs peaked at regions 160-218 and 743-854. There were repertoire samples only from the period after the peak T cell response.

The table came from immunoSEQ multiplex PCR; TCRdb's copy has only in-frame clones and leaves some out. Of about 55,000 clones in the sample, roughly 90% were seen once. Losses at the gene ends were 2 bases for V and 5 bases for J; bases not matched to a gene: 8. The germline V gene has CDR1 MNHNY and CDR2 SVGAGI (reference sequence). This CDR3 contains 16 residues. As for this clone: Its cognate antigen is unknown.

The rearrangement uses TRBV6-6 and TRBJ1-4; 7 bases match TRBD1. This specimen was peripheral blood, taken on day 0 of AZD1222 vaccination. This TCR came from an adult in good health. CDR3 nucleotide sequence: TGTGCCAGCAGTTACGAAGGGGGCCAGGGGAATGAAAAACTGTTTTTT. The encoded protein is CASSYEGGQGNEKLFF.